Here is one T cell receptor beta chain with its context. Its antigen remains unknown. This CDR3 has 18 amino acids. V trimming: 2 bases; J trimming: 2 bases; junction bases outside the gene matches: 10. Germline lookup yields CDR1 SGHVS and CDR2 FQNEAQ. The sample belongs to a study of cytomegalovirus exposure and HLA in healthy donors. The study, taken as a whole, reports: DRB1 showed the most TCR associations and HLA-C the fewest in a later analysis, as rates varied by HLA locus.

The primer mix had 60 Vbeta and 13 Jbeta primers. The protocol was immunoSEQ multiplex PCR, while the TCRdb copy is restricted to in-frame clones and leaves out a portion. The table has approximately 150,000 clones, roughly four fifths seen once. This rearrangement joins TRBV7-8 to TRBJ2-1, with TRBD2 matching 9 bases. Sequenced sample: PBMCs. The clonotype originates from a man between 18 and 29 years old in good health and CMV-seropositive. Here the CDR3 DNA reads TGTGCCAGCAGCTTATTACTGGGGGCTAGCGGGACCTACAATGAGCAGTTCTTC. This encodes CASSLLLGASGTYNEQFF. The full variable domain, in which reference TRBV7-8 and TRBJ2-1 provide the parts outside the CDR3, is GAGVSQSPRYKVAKRGQDVALRCDPISGHVSLFWYQQALGQGPEFLTYFQNEAQLDKSGLPSDRFFAERPEGSVSTLKIQRTQQEDSAVYLCASSLLLGASGTYNEQFFGPGTRLTVL.